This T cell receptor beta chain was identified during a study of cytomegalovirus exposure and HLA in healthy donors. Overall study results and limits: TRBV6-2, TRBV6-3 and other indistinguishable V segments were excluded. TCR beta sequences reportedly predicted most subjects' HLA-A and HLA-B alleles accurately.

PCR employed 60 Vbeta and 13 Jbeta primers. The protocol was immunoSEQ multiplex PCR, while the TCRdb copy is restricted to in-frame clones and leaves out a portion. The sample carries roughly 120,000 clones, less than 80% recorded once. Each donor's status was that of a healthy bone marrow donor. Comments on this clone: The target antigen is unknown.

The CDR3 is 16 residues long. The germline gives CDR1 SGHRS, CDR2 YFSETQ. V shed 3 bases and J shed 6 bases, with 19 bases lying between them. This chain joins TRBV5-1 and TRBJ2-1; D is perhaps TRBD2 (6 bases). This sequence originates from a man aged 50-59 years in good health and CMV-seronegative. Sequencing input: PBMCs. The CDR3 DNA reads TGCGCCAGCAGCTCCGTCGGGGACCTCGGGGGCAATGAGCAGTTCTTC. This gives the protein CASSSVGDLGGNEQFF.